The 9 T cell receptor beta chains below all came from one sample that was sequenced in a study of blood T cell repertoires in COVID-19 (dated by TCRdb to about 2020). Library prep was done by the immunoSEQ multiplex PCR assay. The source is immuneACCESS, and TCRdb retained only in-frame sequences with V and J called. Part of the clones is not carried over; for the studies checked, unresolved V genes explain less than half of this, and the remainder is unexplained. In all, the sample holds 130,000 or so clones, and 85% to 90% of those were seen once. In total, the top ten clones hold roughly 4% of the sample. Sequences were obtained from peripheral blood. Receptors originate from a human donor in a cohort sampled during active COVID-19.

The DNA for the CDR3 is TGCGCCAGCAGCGCCTTATTGGCGGGGGCGATTGAAGCTTTCTTT. Translating it yields CASSALLAGAIEAFF. V usage is TRBV5-1 and J usage is TRBJ1-1; maybe TRBD1 (6 bases). The CDR3 has 15 residues. Deletions cut 4 bases from V and 7 bases from J, with 20 bases between. CDR1 is SGHRS and CDR2 is YFSETQ in the germline V gene.

The chain carries TRBV5-6 and TRBJ1-2; 7 bases agree with TRBD1. Germline CDR1 reads SGHDT; CDR2 reads YYEEEE. CDR3 length equals 14 residues. The J segment lost 4 bases and the V segment lost 5 bases, leaving 8 bases of the junction unmatched. The CDR3 is CASRDRTVPYGYTF. Written as DNA, the CDR3 is TGTGCCAGCAGGGACAGGACCGTTCCCTATGGCTACACCTTC.

As concerns this clone: One junction end disagrees with the germline gene, perhaps due to a read error. Different DNA sequences within this sample yield the same CDR3. This chain joins TRBV5-1 and TRBJ1-2; the match to TRBD1 covers 10 bases. There are 12 residues in the CDR3. Germline V gene lookup returns CDR1 SGHRS and CDR2 YFSETQ. The CDR3 nucleotides read TGTGCCAGCAGCTTGACAGGGGGCGGCTACACCTTC. Its protein product is CASSLTGGGYTF.

Remarks on this clone: Other DNA variants within this sample encode the same CDR3. The chain carries TRBV3-1 (or the pseudogene TRBV3-2) and TRBJ2-1; tentative D call: TRBD2 (5 bases). Looked up from germline, CDR1 is LGHDT and CDR2 is YNNKEL (reference sequence). The CDR3 loop spans 13 amino acids. V was shortened by 0 bases and J by 6 bases, with 6 bases between the two germline ends. CDR3 protein: CASSQDRGNEQFF. CDR3 coding DNA: TGTGCCAGCAGCCAAGATCGGGGCAATGAGCAGTTCTTC.

The rearrangement uses TRBV19 and TRBJ1-1; TRBD1 might be the D (6 bases). This CDR3 has 14 amino acids. Looked up from germline, CDR1 is LNHDA and CDR2 is SQIVND (reference sequence). V was trimmed by 9 bases and J by 4 bases, leaving 18 bases between them. CDR3 nucleotide sequence: TGTGCCAGCTCAGGGGTCACCCTGGGCACTGAAGCTTTCTTT. Translated, it gives CASSGVTLGTEAFF.

The chain joins TRBV9 to TRBJ2-3; D is unresolved. Trimming cost V 0 bases and J 6 bases, with 11 bases left between them. There are 14 residues in the CDR3. In germline, CDR1 is SGDLS, CDR2 YYNGEE. CDR3 protein: CASSVGLFQDTQYF. The CDR3 DNA sequence: TGTGCCAGCAGCGTAGGGTTGTTCCAGGATACGCAGTATTTT.

The V and J genes are TRBV7-2 and TRBJ2-1; perhaps TRBD1 as D (7 bases). This CDR3 is 13 amino acids long. Germline V gene data show CDR1 as SGHTA and CDR2 as FQGNSA. V was trimmed by 4 bases and J by 9 bases, leaving 13 bases between them. The CDR3 here is CASSSRQGGEQFF. DNA of the CDR3: TGTGCCAGCAGCTCACGACAGGGAGGTGAGCAGTTCTTC.

Worth noting for this clone: The identical CDR3 is also encoded by other nucleotide sequences in the sample. The rearrangement joins TRBV14 to TRBJ2-1; the match to TRBD2 covers 7 bases. Losses at the gene ends were 0 bases for V and 0 bases for J; bases not matched to a gene: 5. Germline assignment: CDR1 SGHDN and CDR2 FVKESK. This CDR3 is 17 amino acids long. CDR3 nucleotides: TGTGCCAGCAGCCAAGACTGGGGCGGGAGCTCCTACAATGAGCAGTTCTTC. Translation gives CASSQDWGGSSYNEQFF.

The chain is built from TRBV5-1 and TRBJ2-4, with 7 bases that match TRBD1. Trimming took 3 bases from V and 8 from J; bases not matched to a gene: 8. In germline, CDR1 is SGHRS, CDR2 YFSETQ. CDR3 length equals 14 residues. As DNA, the CDR3 is TGCGCCAGCAGCTCCGGCCGGGACAGTCACATTCAGTACTTC. Its protein is CASSSGRDSHIQYF.